This TCR beta chain came from a study of cytomegalovirus exposure and HLA in healthy donors. Study-level background: Of the donors genotyped, a few hundred in all, about 82% fell in the Caucasian-associated ancestry cluster. Study-wide findings and caveats: Several top significant clusters appeared, in a later analysis, to be linked to common viral pathogens. TCR beta chain V- and J-gene trimming was linked, in a later analysis, to a missense variant in DCLRE1C. In a later analysis, HLA-associated TCR beta chains were more clonally expanded than equally common others.

On this clone: Its cognate antigen is unknown.

Looked up from germline, CDR1 is ENHRY and CDR2 is SYGVKD. J was trimmed by 4 bases and V by 11 bases; bases with no gene match: 10. The CDR3 extends over 14 amino acids. PCR used 60 Vbeta primers and 13 Jbeta primers. This table comes from immunoSEQ multiplex PCR, and its TCRdb copy is limited to in-frame clones, with some not included. This sample's table has approximately 110,000 clones. The sequenced sample consisted of PBMCs. The sequence came from a man younger than 30 in good health and CMV-seronegative. This chain uses TRBV10-3 with TRBJ1-4; 7 positions agree with TRBD1. Here the CDR3 DNA reads TGTGCCTCGACGGCGGGGACAGATAATGAAAAACTGTTTTTT. Residues: CASTAGTDNEKLFF.